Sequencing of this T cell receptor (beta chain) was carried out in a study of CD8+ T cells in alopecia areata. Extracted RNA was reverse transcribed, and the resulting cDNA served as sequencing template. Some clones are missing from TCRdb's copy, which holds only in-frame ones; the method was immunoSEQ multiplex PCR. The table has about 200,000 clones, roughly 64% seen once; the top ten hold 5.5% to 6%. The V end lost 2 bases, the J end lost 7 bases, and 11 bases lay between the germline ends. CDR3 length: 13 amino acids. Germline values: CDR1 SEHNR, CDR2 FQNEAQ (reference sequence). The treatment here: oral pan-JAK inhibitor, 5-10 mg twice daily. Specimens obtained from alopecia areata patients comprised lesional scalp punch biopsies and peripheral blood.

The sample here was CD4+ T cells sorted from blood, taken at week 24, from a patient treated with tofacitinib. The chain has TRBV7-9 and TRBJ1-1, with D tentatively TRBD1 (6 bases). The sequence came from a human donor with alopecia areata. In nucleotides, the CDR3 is TGTGCCAGCAGCTTATCAAGCAGGGGTGAAGCTTTCTTT. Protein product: CASSLSSRGEAFF.